This T cell receptor (beta chain) was sequenced in a study of cytomegalovirus exposure and HLA in healthy donors. On the study more broadly: Across a few hundred genotyped donors, around 80% landed in the Caucasian-associated ancestry cluster. Study-level results: Immune exposure was documented only through CMV serostatus. When analyzed later, a missense DCLRE1C variant was found to be linked to TCR beta V- and J-gene trimming. DRB1 showed the most TCR associations and HLA-C the fewest in a later analysis, as rates varied by HLA locus.

With 2 bases removed from V and 6 bases from J, the gap between germline ends came to 13 bases. Germline V gene lookup returns CDR1 LNHNV and CDR2 YYDKDF (reference sequence). This CDR3 has 15 amino acids. The PCR had 60 Vbeta and 13 Jbeta primers. Generated by immunoSEQ multiplex PCR, the TCRdb table keeps only in-frame clones and is missing some. Counted here are 110,000 to 150,000 clones, about 80% occurring once; the ten biggest clones make up approximately 1.9%. In the case of this clone: The antigen is undetermined.

The chain links TRBV15 to TRBJ1-4, with a tentative D call TRBD1 (6 bases). This clonotype was obtained from a middle-aged woman in good health and CMV-seronegative. The sequenced material came from PBMCs. CDR3: CATSRTQGDYEKLFF. The CDR3 nucleotides read TGTGCCACCAGCAGAACACAGGGAGATTATGAAAAACTGTTTTTT.